This is a list of T cell receptor beta chains from one sample in a study of blood T cell repertoires in COVID-19. The repertoire was sequenced with immunoSEQ multiplex PCR; TCRdb's copy has only in-frame clones and lacks some. The sample holds about 220,000 clones, 80% seen once. The sequenced sample was peripheral blood. The receptor set was obtained from an older woman with acute or convalescent COVID-19. The CDR3 runs from the conserved cysteine through the conserved F or W. The D gene is left open where the match is weak.

D gene: TRBD1; V gene: TRBV30; J gene: TRBJ1-1; CDR3 protein: CALGTGGTEAFF; CDR3 DNA: TGTGCCCTCGGGACAGGGGGCACTGAAGCTTTCTTT
D gene: TRBD1; V gene: TRBV3-1/TRBV3-2; J gene: TRBJ2-3; CDR3 protein: CASSQAWTGPTDTQYF; CDR3 DNA: TGTGCCAGCAGCCAAGCCTGGACAGGGCCCACAGATACGCAGTATTTT
D gene: NA; V gene: TRBV11-2; J gene: TRBJ2-7; CDR3 protein: CASSPDRQFFSYEQYF; CDR3 DNA: TGTGCCAGCAGCCCGGACAGACAATTTTTCTCCTACGAGCAGTACTTC
D gene: NA; V gene: TRBV20-1; J gene: TRBJ1-5; CDR3 protein: CSASARGQQPQHF; CDR3 DNA: TGCAGTGCTAGTGCGCGGGGGCAACAGCCCCAGCATTTT
D gene: NA; V gene: TRBV27; J gene: TRBJ2-7; CDR3 protein: CASSIGQSYSGSYEQYF; CDR3 DNA: TGTGCCAGCAGTATTGGACAGAGCTATTCGGGCTCCTACGAGCAGTACTTC
D gene: TRBD1; V gene: TRBV27; J gene: TRBJ1-1; CDR3 protein: CASRRGGTGVNEAFF; CDR3 DNA: TGTGCCAGCAGGAGGGGGGGGACAGGGGTGAATGAAGCTTTCTTT
D gene: TRBD1; V gene: TRBV2; J gene: TRBJ2-7; CDR3 protein: CASSLKGQGANEQYF; CDR3 DNA: TGTGCCAGCAGTCTAAAGGGACAGGGGGCAAACGAGCAGTACTTC
D gene: TRBD1; V gene: TRBV14; J gene: TRBJ1-1; CDR3 protein: CASRRQGAGTEAFF; CDR3 DNA: TGTGCCAGCAGGCGACAGGGGGCGGGCACTGAAGCTTTCTTT
D gene: TRBD2; V gene: TRBV2; J gene: TRBJ2-5; CDR3 protein: CASGLGGGGQETQYF; CDR3 DNA: TGTGCCAGCGGGCTCGGGGGGGGCGGCCAAGAGACCCAGTACTTC
D gene: NA; V gene: TRBV29-1; J gene: TRBJ1-1; CDR3 protein: CSAGLGGHVEAFF; CDR3 DNA: TGCAGCGCGGGGCTGGGAGGACACGTTGAAGCTTTCTTT